A selection of T cell receptor beta chains follows, all from one sample in a study of OX40 agonist ivuxolimab in advanced cancers. Generated by immunoSEQ multiplex PCR, the TCRdb table keeps only in-frame clones and is missing some. The table records tens of thousands of clones, about 86% of them present only once. The source material was CD4+ or CD8+ T cells sorted from blood, sampled in a trial of the OX40 agonist ivuxolimab. Receptors were obtained from an adult with an advanced solid tumor such as melanoma, head and neck, liver or kidney cancer. The CDR3 runs from the conserved cysteine through the conserved F or W. D genes are given only for firm matches. Size tells how often a clone was seen (once, few, many) or the class of an expanded clone, and some rows leave it out.

d_call j_call v_call clone_size cdr3_nt cdr3_aa
TRBD1 TRBJ2-3 TRBV6-5 once TGTGCCAGCAGTTCGCGGGACAGGCGAAATACGCAGTATTTT CASSSRDRRNTQYF
TRBD2 TRBJ2-7 TRBV28 - TGTGCCAGCAGTCTTGGACTAGCCTACGAGCAGTACTTC CASSLGLAYEQYF
- TRBJ2-7 TRBV5-1 - TGCGCCAGCAGCTCGACGCCAGGGGCGAGGTACGAGCAGTACTTC CASSSTPGARYEQYF
- TRBJ1-1 TRBV19 - TGTGCCAGTGCGTTCGACCGGGCTTTCTTT CASAFDRAFF
- TRBJ1-2 TRBV30 - TGTGCCTGGAGTCGACCAGGGTCTAACTATGGCTACACCTTC CAWSRPGSNYGYTF
- TRBJ2-7 TRBV15 - TGTGCCACCAGCAGAGATATTGGACAGTCCTACGAGCAGTACTTC CATSRDIGQSYEQYF
- TRBJ2-7 TRBV19 - TGTGCCAGTAGTATCGGCAGGGCCTACGAGCAGTACTTC CASSIGRAYEQYF
- TRBJ2-3 TRBV7-2 - TGTGCCAGCAGCTCCCCCCCCACAGTGGATACGCAGTATTTT CASSSPPTVDTQYF
TRBD1 TRBJ2-2 TRBV18 few TGTGCCAGCTCACCACGGACAGGGGACGCCGGGGAGCTGTTTTTT CASSPRTGDAGELFF
- TRBJ2-3 TRBV10-1 - TGCGCCAGCAGGGGGGACTTGACAGATACGCAGTATTTT CASRGDLTDTQYF
TRBD1 TRBJ2-7 TRBV6-5 - TGTGCCGGCAGTTACTCAAGGACAGGGTCCTACGAGCAGTACTTC CAGSYSRTGSYEQYF
TRBD2 TRBJ2-1 TRBV11-2 - TGTGCCAGCAGCTTAGTTGGGACTAGCGGGGGGGCTGAGCAGTTCTTC CASSLVGTSGGAEQFF
- TRBJ2-3 TRBV19 - TGTGCCAGTAGTATAGATCCCGGCAGGGGCACAGATACGCAGTATTTT CASSIDPGRGTDTQYF
TRBD1 TRBJ1-1 TRBV18 - TGTGCCAGCTCACTCCAACAGGGGACCATGAACACTGAAGCTTTCTTT CASSLQQGTMNTEAFF
- TRBJ1-5 TRBV6-5 few TGTGCCAGCAGTTTGGCGGGGCTCAATCAGCCCCAGCATTTT CASSLAGLNQPQHF
- TRBJ1-5 TRBV5-1 - TGCGCCAGCAGCTTGGGGCAGGGAGGAAATCAGCCCCAGCATTTT CASSLGQGGNQPQHF
- TRBJ2-5 TRBV11-1 - TGTGCCAGCAGGGAGGACACCACAAGGGAGACCCAGTACTTC CASREDTTRETQYF
TRBD2 TRBJ2-3 TRBV11-2 - TGTGCCAGCAGCTTAGACTCGGGACTAGGACGCACAGATACGCAGTATTTT CASSLDSGLGRTDTQYF
- TRBJ2-1 TRBV19 - TGTGCCAGTAGTATAGATGGGGCCCAGAGCTCCTACAATGAGCAGTTCTTC CASSIDGAQSSYNEQFF
- TRBJ2-3 TRBV7-9 - TGTGCCAGCAGCATCCACAGCACAGATACGCAGTATTTT CASSIHSTDTQYF
- TRBJ1-5 TRBV5-1 - TGCGCCAGCAGCTTGGACAGGGTTCAGCCCCAGCATTTT CASSLDRVQPQHF
TRBD1 TRBJ2-7 TRBV5-4 - TGTGCCAGCAGACGGACAGGGGTGTGGGACTACGAGCAGTACTTC CASRRTGVWDYEQYF
- TRBJ2-7 TRBV11-2 - TGTGCCAGCAGCTTATATGCTGCGGTAGGGGGAGGTGGGGAGCAGTACTTC CASSLYAAVGGGGEQYF
- TRBJ2-7 TRBV6-1 once TGTGCCAGTTACAGGTTCTCCTACGAGCAGTACTTC CASYRFSYEQYF
- TRBJ2-2 TRBV5-6 - TGTGCCAGCAGCCCGGGCCCGGGGGTAGGAACCGGGGAGCTGTTTTTT CASSPGPGVGTGELFF